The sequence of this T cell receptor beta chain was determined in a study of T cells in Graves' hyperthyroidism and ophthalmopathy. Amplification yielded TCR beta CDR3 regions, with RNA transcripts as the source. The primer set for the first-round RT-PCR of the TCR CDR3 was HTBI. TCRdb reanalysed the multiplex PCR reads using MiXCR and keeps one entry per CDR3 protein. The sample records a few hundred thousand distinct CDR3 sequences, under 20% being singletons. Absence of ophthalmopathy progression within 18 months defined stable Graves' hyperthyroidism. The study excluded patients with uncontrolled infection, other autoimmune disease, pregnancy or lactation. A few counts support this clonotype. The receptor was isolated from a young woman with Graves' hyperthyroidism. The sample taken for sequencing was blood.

CDR3: CASSWDSQNSPLHF. The CDR3 DNA reads as TGTGCCAGCAGCTGGGACAGCCAAAATTCACCCCTCCACTTT. The chain uses TRBV9 and TRBJ1-6, with 7 bases identical to TRBD1. The CDR3 consists of 14 residues. Germline V gene data show CDR1 as SGDLS and CDR2 as YYNGEE. V shed 4 bases and J 7 bases; nucleotides not matched to a gene: 5.